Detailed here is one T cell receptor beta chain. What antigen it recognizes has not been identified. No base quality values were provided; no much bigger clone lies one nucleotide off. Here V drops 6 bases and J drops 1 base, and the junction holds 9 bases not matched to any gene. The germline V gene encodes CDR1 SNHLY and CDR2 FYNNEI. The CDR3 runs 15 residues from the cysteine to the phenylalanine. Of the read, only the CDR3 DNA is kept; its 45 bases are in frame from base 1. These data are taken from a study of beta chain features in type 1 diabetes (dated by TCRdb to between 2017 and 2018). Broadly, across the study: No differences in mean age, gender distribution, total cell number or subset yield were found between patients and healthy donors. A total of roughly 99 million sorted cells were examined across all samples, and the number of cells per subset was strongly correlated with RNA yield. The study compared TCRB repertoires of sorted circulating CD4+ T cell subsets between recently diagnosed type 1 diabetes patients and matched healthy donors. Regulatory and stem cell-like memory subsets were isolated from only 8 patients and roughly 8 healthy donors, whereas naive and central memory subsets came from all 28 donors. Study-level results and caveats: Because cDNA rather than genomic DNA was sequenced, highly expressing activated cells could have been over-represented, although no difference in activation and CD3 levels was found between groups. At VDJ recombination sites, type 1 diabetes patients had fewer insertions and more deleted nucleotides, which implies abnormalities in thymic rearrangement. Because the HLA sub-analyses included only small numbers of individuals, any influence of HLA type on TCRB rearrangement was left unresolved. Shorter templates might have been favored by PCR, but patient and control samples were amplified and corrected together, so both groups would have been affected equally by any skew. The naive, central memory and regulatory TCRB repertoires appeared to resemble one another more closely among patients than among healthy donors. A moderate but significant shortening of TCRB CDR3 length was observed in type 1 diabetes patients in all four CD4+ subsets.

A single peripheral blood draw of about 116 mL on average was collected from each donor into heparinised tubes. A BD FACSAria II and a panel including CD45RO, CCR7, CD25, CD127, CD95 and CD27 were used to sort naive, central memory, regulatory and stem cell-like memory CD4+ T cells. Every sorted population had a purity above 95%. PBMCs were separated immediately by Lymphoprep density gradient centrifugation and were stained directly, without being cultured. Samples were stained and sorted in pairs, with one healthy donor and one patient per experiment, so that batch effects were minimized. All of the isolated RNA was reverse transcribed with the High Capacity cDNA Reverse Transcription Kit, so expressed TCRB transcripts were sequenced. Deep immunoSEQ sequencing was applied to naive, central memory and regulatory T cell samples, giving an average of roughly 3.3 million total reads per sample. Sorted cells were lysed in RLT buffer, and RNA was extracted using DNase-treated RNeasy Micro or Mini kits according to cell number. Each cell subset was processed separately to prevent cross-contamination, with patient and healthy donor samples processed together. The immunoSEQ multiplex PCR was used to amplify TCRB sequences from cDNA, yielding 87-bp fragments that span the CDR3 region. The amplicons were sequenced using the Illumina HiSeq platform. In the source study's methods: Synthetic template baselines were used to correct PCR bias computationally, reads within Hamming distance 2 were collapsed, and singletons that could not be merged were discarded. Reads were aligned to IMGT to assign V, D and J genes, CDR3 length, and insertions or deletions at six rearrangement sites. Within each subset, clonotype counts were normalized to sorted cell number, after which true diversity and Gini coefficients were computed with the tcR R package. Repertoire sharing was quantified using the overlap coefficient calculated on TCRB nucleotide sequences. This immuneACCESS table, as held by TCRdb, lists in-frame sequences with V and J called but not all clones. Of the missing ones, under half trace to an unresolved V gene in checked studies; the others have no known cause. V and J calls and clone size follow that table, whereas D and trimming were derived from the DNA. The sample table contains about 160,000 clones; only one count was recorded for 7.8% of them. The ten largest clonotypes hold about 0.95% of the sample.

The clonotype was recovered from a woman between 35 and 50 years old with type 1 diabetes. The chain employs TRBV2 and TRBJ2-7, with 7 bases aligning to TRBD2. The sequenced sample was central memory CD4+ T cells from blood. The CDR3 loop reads CASSEPVAGSYEQYF. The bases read TGTGCCAGCAGCGAGCCCGTAGCGGGTTCCTACGAGCAGTACTTC.